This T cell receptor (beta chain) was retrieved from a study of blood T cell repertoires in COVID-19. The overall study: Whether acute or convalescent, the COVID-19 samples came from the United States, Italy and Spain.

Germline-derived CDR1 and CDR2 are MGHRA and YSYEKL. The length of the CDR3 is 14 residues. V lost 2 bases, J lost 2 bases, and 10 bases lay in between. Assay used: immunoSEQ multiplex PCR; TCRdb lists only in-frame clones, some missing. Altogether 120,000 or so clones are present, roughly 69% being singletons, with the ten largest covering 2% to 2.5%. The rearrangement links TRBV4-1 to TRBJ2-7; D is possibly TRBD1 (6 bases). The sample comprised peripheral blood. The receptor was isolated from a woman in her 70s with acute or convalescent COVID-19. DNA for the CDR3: TGCGCCAGCAGCCAACCCACAGGGACCTACGAGCAGTACTTC. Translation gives CASSQPTGTYEQYF.